Here is one TCR beta chain with its context. Its antigen is undetermined. Sample treatment: oral pan-JAK inhibitor, 5-10 mg twice daily. The data originate from a study of CD8+ T cells in alopecia areata. Trimming took 1 base from V and 9 from J, leaving 12 bases between them. CDR1 and CDR2 (germline): MNHNS, SASEGT. The CDR3 is 13 residues long. General observations from the study: Tofacitinib significantly lowered scalp clonality and expanded CD8+ clones among the top 100. Clonality in lesional scalp, especially alopecia totalis/universalis, exceeded that of normal scalp.

Extraction and reverse transcription of RNA yielded cDNA as the sequencing template. Assay used: immunoSEQ multiplex PCR; TCRdb lists only in-frame clones, some missing. Among roughly 110,000 clones listed, roughly three fifths were seen once. J is TRBJ2-5 and V is TRBV6-1; tentative D call: TRBD2 (6 bases). The starting material was CD8+ T cells sorted from blood, obtained at week 24, from a patient treated with tofacitinib. The sequence was obtained from a human donor with alopecia areata. CDR3 protein: CASSEVGGWAQYF. CDR3 bases: TGTGCCAGCAGTGAAGTGGGGGGATGGGCCCAGTACTTC.